Shown below are 24 T cell receptor beta chains from a single sample sequenced in a study of patients and donors after allogeneic stem cell transplantation. TCRdb passed the RT-PCR reads through MiXCR, listing each CDR3 protein once. This sample has about 150,000 distinct CDR3 sequences; about a third occur once, and the top ten carry about 50%. Sequenced: blood, either unsorted or a sorted T cell fraction (not recorded which). The origin of the receptors is a human donor who was either an allogeneic HSCT recipient or a stem cell or donor lymphocyte infusion donor (not recorded which). It is not recorded whose cells these are; they may come from a transplant donor.

This rearrangement joins TRBV20-1 to TRBJ2-1; TRBD2 matches at 9 bases. The CDR3 totals 14 residues. The germline gives CDR1 DFQATT, CDR2 SNEGSKA (reference sequence). Losses at the gene ends were 3 bases for V and 4 bases for J; bases not matched to a gene: 4. The CDR3 sequence is CSARTSGTYNEQFF. In nucleotides, the CDR3 is TGCAGTGCTAGGACTAGCGGTACTTACAATGAGCAGTTCTTC.

This clonotype was seen a few times. The chain joins TRBV12-3 or TRBV12-4 to TRBJ1-2, with TRBD1 as a possible D gene (5 bases). The V end was cut by 6 bases, the J end by 5 bases, with 13 bases between. The CDR3 spans 13 residues. CDR3 residues: CASSHTDTYGYTF. The CDR3 coding sequence is TGTGCCAGCAGCCATACGGACACTTATGGCTACACCTTC.

The genes are TRBV6-5 and TRBJ2-2; either TRBD1 or TRBD2 may fit D (5 bases each). V lost 2 bases and J 6 bases, leaving 10 bases between the germline ends. The CDR3 is 14 residues long. CDR1 MNHEY and CDR2 SVGAGI come from the germline V gene. This CDR3 reads CASSYEGLAGELFF. The CDR3 coding sequence is TGTGCCAGCAGTTACGAGGGGCTGGCCGGGGAGCTGTTTTTT.

This chain uses TRBV6-5 with TRBJ2-3; D not certain. V lost 6 bases, J lost 5 bases, and 9 bases lay in between. The CDR3 consists of 12 residues. Germline lookup yields CDR1 MNHEY and CDR2 SVGAGI. CDR3 DNA sequence: TGTGCCAGCAGCCACCTACGAGATACGCAGTATTTT. Residues: CASSHLRDTQYF.

The chain has TRBV20-1 and TRBJ2-1; D is undetermined. CDR3 length: 12 residues. Germline CDR1 and CDR2: DFQATT and SNEGSKA (reference sequence). The germline V and J ends were trimmed by 5 bases and 2 bases, with 7 bases remaining between them. The CDR3 region has the DNA TGCAGTGCTCCGGACCCCTACAATGAGCAGTTCTTC. It specifies CSAPDPYNEQFF.

CDR3 in amino acids: CASSLGPGQRTSYEQYF. CDR3 coding DNA: TGTGCCAGCAGTCTGGGGCCGGGACAGAGGACCTCCTACGAGCAGTACTTC. The V and J genes are TRBV3-1 and TRBJ2-7, with 7 bases aligning to TRBD1. The CDR3 totals 17 residues. J lost 0 bases, V lost 6 bases, and 14 bases had no gene match. Germline loops: CDR1 LGHDT, CDR2 YNNKEL (reference sequence).

The rearrangement uses TRBV13 and TRBJ1-3; a weak D match, TRBD1 (6 bases). The CDR3 totals 14 residues. The ends were cut back, 1 base at V and 2 bases at J, with 6 bases in the middle. Germline CDR1 reads PRHDT; CDR2 reads FYEKMQ (reference sequence). The CDR3 DNA is TGTGCCAGCAGCTTAGACAGGGCTGGAAACACCATATATTTT. Translated: CASSLDRAGNTIYF.

This clonotype was seen only a few times. J is TRBJ2-3 and V is TRBV20-1, with D possibly matching TRBD1 (6 bases). The length of the CDR3 is 15 residues. V lost 3 bases and J 0 bases, leaving 13 bases between the germline ends. CDR1 and CDR2 (germline): DFQATT, SNEGSKA (reference sequence). As DNA, the CDR3 is TGCAGTGCTAGTAGGGACACAACTAGCACAGATACGCAGTATTTT. This codes for CSASRDTTSTDTQYF.

Here the CDR3 reads CASSLGGTNVLTF. DNA of the CDR3: TGTGCCAGCAGTTTAGGGGGAACCAACGTCCTGACTTTC. V and J are TRBV12-3 or TRBV12-4 and TRBJ2-6; no definite D call. V was clipped by 1 base and J by 8 bases, with 6 bases between them. The CDR3 consists of 13 residues.

The gene calls are TRBV9 and TRBJ2-7; weak D call: TRBD2 (5 bases). CDR3 length: 14 residues. V shed 0 bases and J shed 2 bases, with 9 bases lying between them. Per germline, CDR1 SGDLS and CDR2 YYNGEE. The CDR3 DNA reads as TGTGCCAGCAGCGTAGCCCCGGGGACCTACGAGCAGTACGTC. Translating gives CASSVAPGTYEQYV.

This clonotype has just a few counts. The V and J genes are TRBV25-1 and TRBJ1-1; no definite D call. Germline V lookup: CDR1 MGHDK, CDR2 SYGVNS. Trimming took 1 base from V and 5 from J, leaving 11 bases between them. The CDR3 runs to 14 residues. CDR3 DNA: TGTGCCAGCAGTGAATGGGAGGGATTAACTGAAGCTTTCTTT. It encodes CASSEWEGLTEAFF.

This rearrangement joins TRBV14 to TRBJ2-5; possibly TRBD2 for D (5 bases). Trimming took 4 bases from V and 0 from J, leaving 9 bases between them. CDR3 size: 14 residues. The germline V gene has CDR1 SGHDN and CDR2 FVKESK. CDR3 sequence: CASSLRGYQETQYF. For the CDR3, the DNA is TGTGCCAGCAGCCTCCGGGGTTACCAAGAGACCCAGTACTTC.

This clonotype was counted between two and nine times. J is TRBJ1-5 and V is TRBV27; TRBD1 agrees at 7 bases. With 5 bases clipped from V and 3 bases from J, the junction kept 4 bases outside the gene matches. Per the germline V gene, CDR1 is MNHEY and CDR2 is SMNVEV (reference sequence). The CDR3 has 14 amino acids. CDR3 sequence: CASSITGVNQPQHF. Written as DNA, the CDR3 is TGTGCCAGCAGTATTACAGGGGTCAATCAGCCCCAGCATTTT.

The chain joins TRBV24-1 to TRBJ2-2, with 8 bases lining up with TRBD1. The CDR3 consists of 14 residues. The trim removed 9 bases at V and 7 bases at J, leaving 9 bases unmatched. In germline, CDR1 is KGHDR, CDR2 SFDVKD. CDR3 residues: CATADRVLVGELFF. DNA of the CDR3: TGTGCCACCGCGGACAGGGTATTAGTCGGGGAGCTGTTTTTT.

This clonotype turned up a few times. The J gene is TRBJ1-5, the V gene TRBV12-3 or TRBV12-4; D remains unclear. V dropped 1 base and J dropped 0 bases, with 4 bases sitting between them. This CDR3 is 14 amino acids long. The CDR3 DNA reads as TGTGCCAGCAGTTTAGGGCTTAGCAATCAGCCCCAGCATTTT. It is translated as CASSLGLSNQPQHF.

This chain joins TRBV12-3 or TRBV12-4 and TRBJ2-1; TRBD2 matches 10 bases. After removal of 6 bases from V and 2 bases from J, the junction contained 7 bases not matched to a gene. This CDR3 is built from 16 residues. DNA of the CDR3: TGTGCCAGCAGGCCTAGCGGGGGCTTGACCTACAATGAGCAGTTCTTC. Translation gives CASRPSGGLTYNEQFF.

In its sample, this clonotype was seen a few times. This rearrangement joins TRBV7-9 to TRBJ1-2; possible D gene TRBD1, 5 bases. The CDR3 extends over 18 amino acids. Germline values: CDR1 SEHNR, CDR2 FQNEAQ (reference sequence). V lost 4 bases to trimming and J lost 4 bases, with 25 bases between them. The DNA of the CDR3 is TGTGCCAGCAGCTGGACGACAGACAAGGAGGTTATCGGCTATGGCTACACCTTC. Translating gives CASSWTTDKEVIGYGYTF.

The chain uses TRBV12-3 or TRBV12-4 and TRBJ2-1; 10 nucleotides agree with TRBD2. The CDR3 length is 14 residues. Trimming at V came to 1 base and at J to 9 bases, leaving 3 bases not matched to a gene. The CDR3 region is CASSLGAGGREQFF. In DNA, the CDR3 is TGTGCCAGCAGTTTAGGAGCGGGGGGGCGTGAGCAGTTCTTC.

There are many counts of this clonotype. This chain uses TRBV5-1 with TRBJ1-1; TRBD1 agrees at 7 bases. Germline V gene sequence: CDR1 SGHRS, CDR2 YFSETQ. The CDR3 is 16 residues long. V was clipped by 1 base and J by 1 base; unmatched bases: 7. The CDR3 loop is CASSLPETGWNTEAFF. DNA of the CDR3: TGCGCCAGCAGCTTGCCTGAGACAGGGTGGAACACTGAAGCTTTCTTT.

The sample holds a few counts of this clonotype. The V gene is TRBV7-8, the J gene TRBJ1-3; a weak D match, TRBD1 (5 bases). Trimming cost V 5 bases and J 1 base, with 15 bases left between them. The CDR3 covers 16 residues. The germline gives CDR1 SGHVS, CDR2 FQNEAQ. Here the CDR3 DNA reads TGTGCCAGCAGCCTGACCAGGGCTCCTTCTGGAAACACCATATATTTT. It yields the protein CASSLTRAPSGNTIYF.

This clonotype was picked up a small number of times. The chain is built from TRBV5-1 and TRBJ1-2; D unclear. This CDR3 region has 14 residues. Germline CDR1 is SGHRS and CDR2 is YFSETQ. Trimming took 0 bases from V and 4 from J, leaving 10 bases between them. The CDR3 reads CASSLVPGFYGYTF. CDR3 bases: TGCGCCAGCAGCTTGGTCCCGGGTTTCTATGGCTACACCTTC.

The chain uses TRBV12-3 or TRBV12-4 and TRBJ2-2, with TRBD2 matching over 9 bases. The CDR3 consists of 15 residues. V lost 5 bases and J lost 7; bases outside the gene matches: 8. The CDR3 coding sequence is TGTGCCAGCAGTCATAGCGGGGGCTATGGCGGGGAGCTGTTTTTT. It is translated as CASSHSGGYGGELFF.

This clonotype was detected a few times. The chain links TRBV20-1 to TRBJ1-4, with D maybe TRBD1 (6 bases). Germline values: CDR1 DFQATT, CDR2 SNEGSKA (reference sequence). This CDR3 has 16 residues. The germline V and J ends were trimmed by 3 bases and 3 bases, with 17 bases remaining between them. The CDR3 DNA reads as TGCAGTGCTAGCCCCCGACAGGCTCTCCCTAATGAAAAACTGTTTTTT. Residues: CSASPRQALPNEKLFF.

This clonotype was recorded many times. The rearrangement joins TRBV6-5 to TRBJ1-1, with D perhaps TRBD1 (5 bases). CDR1 and CDR2 (germline): MNHEY, SVGAGI. Trimming stripped 5 bases from V and 1 base from J, with 5 bases between. The CDR3 totals 12 residues. The CDR3 loop is CASSQGNTEAFF. The CDR3 nucleotides are TGTGCCAGCAGTCAGGGGAACACTGAAGCTTTCTTT.